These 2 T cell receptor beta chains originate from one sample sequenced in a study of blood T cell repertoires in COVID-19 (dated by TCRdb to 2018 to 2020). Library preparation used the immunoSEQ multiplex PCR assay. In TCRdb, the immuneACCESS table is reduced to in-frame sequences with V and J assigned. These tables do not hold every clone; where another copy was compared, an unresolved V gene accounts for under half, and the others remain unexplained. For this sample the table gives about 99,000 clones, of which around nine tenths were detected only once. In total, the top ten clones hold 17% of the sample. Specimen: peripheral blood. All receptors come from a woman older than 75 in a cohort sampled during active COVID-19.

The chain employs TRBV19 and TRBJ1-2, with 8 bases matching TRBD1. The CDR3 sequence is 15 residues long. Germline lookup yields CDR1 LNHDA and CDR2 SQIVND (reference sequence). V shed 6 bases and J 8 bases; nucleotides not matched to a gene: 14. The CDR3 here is CASRRDRGHRDGYTF. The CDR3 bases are TGTGCCAGTAGACGCGACAGGGGACATAGGGACGGCTACACCTTC.

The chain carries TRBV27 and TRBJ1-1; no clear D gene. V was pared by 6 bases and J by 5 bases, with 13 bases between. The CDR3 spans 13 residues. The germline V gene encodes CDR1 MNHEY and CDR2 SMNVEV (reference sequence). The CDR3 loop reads CASSFWEGTEAFF. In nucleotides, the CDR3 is TGTGCCAGCAGCTTCTGGGAGGGAACTGAAGCTTTCTTT.